This T cell receptor beta chain stems from a study of vaccination and CD4 T cells after COVID-19. Looking at the study overall: Overlapping SARS-CoV-2, HCoV-NL63, HCoV-OC43 and HCoV-229E spike peptides stimulated the cells.

With the Oncomine TCR Beta short-read assay, DNA from cultured CD4+ T cells was sequenced. TCRdb used MiXCR to reprocess the PCR reads, holding one entry per CDR3 protein. The sample includes about 20,000 distinct CDR3 sequences, roughly 50% of them seen just once. Comment on this clonotype: The antigen is undetermined.

CDR3 size: 15 residues. The V end was cut by 3 bases, the J end by 2 bases, with 13 bases between. Germline loops: CDR1 ENHRY, CDR2 SYGVKD. Study observations and caveats: No early post-infection timepoints were studied, and convalescent patients studied were relatively few.

Treatment denoted: approximately nine-day PBMC culture with coronavirus spike peptide pools or control peptides (ViraFEST assay). The receptor was isolated from a human donor who had recovered from COVID-19. The rearrangement uses TRBV10-3 and TRBJ1-1; D unclear. This sample comprised CD4+ T cells from blood, cultured in vitro, obtained after SARS-CoV-2 vaccination. This chain's CDR3 is CAISDNRAANTEAFF. The CDR3, as DNA: TGTGCCATCAGTGACAACCGGGCTGCAAACACTGAAGCTTTCTTT.